This T cell receptor (beta chain) is drawn from a study of cytomegalovirus exposure and HLA in healthy donors. Overall study results and limits: Exclusion as indistinguishable affected some V segments, including TRBV6-2 and TRBV6-3.

The CDR3 runs 12 residues. The germline CDR1 and CDR2 sequences are MDHEN and SYDVKM. V was pared by 6 bases and J by 7 bases, with 13 bases between. PCR involved 60 Vbeta and 13 Jbeta primers. Here immunoSEQ multiplex PCR was the method, and the copy in TCRdb shows in-frame clones only, minus some. The sample consists of some 130,000 clones, about 72% of them appearing once. This cohort consisted of healthy bone marrow donors. A note on this clone: Its specificity is unknown.

This TCR was sampled from a man aged 30-40 years in good health and CMV-seropositive. The sample was PBMCs. The genes are TRBV28 and TRBJ2-7; no firm D call. DNA for the CDR3: TGTGCCAGCAGACCCACGATGGAGGAGCAGTACTTC. This sequence encodes CASRPTMEEQYF.